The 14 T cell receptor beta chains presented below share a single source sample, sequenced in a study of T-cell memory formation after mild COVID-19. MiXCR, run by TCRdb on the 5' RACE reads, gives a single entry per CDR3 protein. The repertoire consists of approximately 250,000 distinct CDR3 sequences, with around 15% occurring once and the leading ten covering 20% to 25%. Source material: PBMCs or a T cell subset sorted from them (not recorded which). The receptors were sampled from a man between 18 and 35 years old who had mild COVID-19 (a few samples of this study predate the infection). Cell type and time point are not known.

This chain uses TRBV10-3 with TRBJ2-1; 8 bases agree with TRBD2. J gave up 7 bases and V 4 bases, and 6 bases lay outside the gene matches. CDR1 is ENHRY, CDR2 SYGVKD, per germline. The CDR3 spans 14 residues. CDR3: CAISGTSLRNEQFF. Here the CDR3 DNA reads TGTGCCATCAGTGGGACTAGCCTTAGAAATGAGCAGTTCTTC.

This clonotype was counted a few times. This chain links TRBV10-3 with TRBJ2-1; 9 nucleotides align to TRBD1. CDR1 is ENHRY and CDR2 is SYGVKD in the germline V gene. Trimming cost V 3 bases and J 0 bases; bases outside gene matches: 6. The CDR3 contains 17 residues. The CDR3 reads CAISEMTGGDSYNEQFF. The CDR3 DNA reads TGTGCCATCAGTGAAATGACAGGGGGAGACTCCTACAATGAGCAGTTCTTC.

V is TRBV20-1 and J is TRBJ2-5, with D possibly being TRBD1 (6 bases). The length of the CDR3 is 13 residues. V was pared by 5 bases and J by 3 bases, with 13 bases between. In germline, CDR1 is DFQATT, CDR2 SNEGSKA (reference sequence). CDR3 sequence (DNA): TGCAGTGCTCCCTCGACAGGAGAAGAGACCCAGTACTTC. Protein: CSAPSTGEETQYF.

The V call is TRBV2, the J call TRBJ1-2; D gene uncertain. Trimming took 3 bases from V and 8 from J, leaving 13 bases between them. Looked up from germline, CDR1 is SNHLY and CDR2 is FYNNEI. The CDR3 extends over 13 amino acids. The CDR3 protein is CASSDWSRRGYTF. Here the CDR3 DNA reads TGTGCCAGCAGTGATTGGTCCAGGAGGGGCTACACCTTC.

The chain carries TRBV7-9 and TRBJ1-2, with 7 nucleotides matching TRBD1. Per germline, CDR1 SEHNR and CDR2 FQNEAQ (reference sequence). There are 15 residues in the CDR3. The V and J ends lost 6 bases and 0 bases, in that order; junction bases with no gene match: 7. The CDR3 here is CASSSTGTANYGYTF. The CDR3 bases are TGTGCCAGCAGTTCAACCGGGACAGCTAACTATGGCTACACCTTC.

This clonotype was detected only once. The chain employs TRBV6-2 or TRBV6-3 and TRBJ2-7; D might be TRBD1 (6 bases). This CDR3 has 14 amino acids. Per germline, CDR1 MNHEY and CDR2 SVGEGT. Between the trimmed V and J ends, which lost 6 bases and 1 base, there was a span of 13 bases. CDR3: CASRTIQGSYEQYV. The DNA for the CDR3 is TGTGCCAGCAGAACTATTCAGGGGTCCTACGAGCAGTACGTC.

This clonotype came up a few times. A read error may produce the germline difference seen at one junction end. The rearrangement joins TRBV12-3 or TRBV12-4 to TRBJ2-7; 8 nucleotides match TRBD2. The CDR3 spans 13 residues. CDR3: CASSGLASNEQYF. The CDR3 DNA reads TGTGCCAGCAGCGGACTAGCCTCCAACGAGCAGTACTTC.

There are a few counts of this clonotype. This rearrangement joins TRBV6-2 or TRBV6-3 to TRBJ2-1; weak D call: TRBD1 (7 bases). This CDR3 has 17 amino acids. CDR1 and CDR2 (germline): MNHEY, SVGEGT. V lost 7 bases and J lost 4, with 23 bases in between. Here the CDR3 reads CASTPKGAEGGYNEQFF. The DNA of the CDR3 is TGTGCCAGCACCCCTAAGGGGGCGGAGGGGGGATACAATGAGCAGTTCTTC.

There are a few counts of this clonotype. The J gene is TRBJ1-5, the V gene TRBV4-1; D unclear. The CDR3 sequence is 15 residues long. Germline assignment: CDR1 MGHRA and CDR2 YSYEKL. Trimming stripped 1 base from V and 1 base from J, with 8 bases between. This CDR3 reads CASSQVGSSNQPQHF. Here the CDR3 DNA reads TGCGCCAGCAGCCAAGTTGGCAGCAGCAATCAGCCCCAGCATTTT.

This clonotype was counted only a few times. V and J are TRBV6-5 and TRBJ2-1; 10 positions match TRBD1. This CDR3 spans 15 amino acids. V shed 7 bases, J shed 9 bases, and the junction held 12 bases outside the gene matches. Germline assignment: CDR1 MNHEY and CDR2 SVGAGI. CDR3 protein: CASIPTGGNGGEQFF. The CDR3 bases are TGTGCCAGCATCCCGACAGGGGGCAATGGGGGTGAGCAGTTCTTC.

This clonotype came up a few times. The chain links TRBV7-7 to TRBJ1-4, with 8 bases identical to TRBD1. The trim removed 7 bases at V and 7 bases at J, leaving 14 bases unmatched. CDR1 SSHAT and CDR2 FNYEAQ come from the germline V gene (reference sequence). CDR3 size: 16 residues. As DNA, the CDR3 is TGTGCCAGCACCCATGACAGGACAGGGTTTTTTGAAAAACTGTTTTTT. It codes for CASTHDRTGFFEKLFF.

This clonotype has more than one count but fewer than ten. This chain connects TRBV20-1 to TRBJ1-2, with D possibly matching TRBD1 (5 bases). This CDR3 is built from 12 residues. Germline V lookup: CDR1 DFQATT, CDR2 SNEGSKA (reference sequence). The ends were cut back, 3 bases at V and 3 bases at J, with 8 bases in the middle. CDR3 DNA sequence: TGCAGTGCTAGGCCCAGGGACTATGGCTACACCTTC. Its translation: CSARPRDYGYTF.

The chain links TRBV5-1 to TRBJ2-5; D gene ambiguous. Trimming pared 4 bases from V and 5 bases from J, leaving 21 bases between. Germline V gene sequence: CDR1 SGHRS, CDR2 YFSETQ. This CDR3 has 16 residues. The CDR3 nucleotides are TGCGCCAGCAGCCCCGGGTCGAGCTCCCATAGGGAGACCCAGTACTTC. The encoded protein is CASSPGSSSHRETQYF.

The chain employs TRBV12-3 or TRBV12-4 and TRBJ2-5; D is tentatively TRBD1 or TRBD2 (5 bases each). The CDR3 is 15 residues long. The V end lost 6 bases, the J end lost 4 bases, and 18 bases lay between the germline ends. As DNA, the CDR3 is TGTGCCAGCAGCCCCTCCGGGACGGTTGGAGAGACCCAGTACTTC. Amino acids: CASSPSGTVGETQYF.